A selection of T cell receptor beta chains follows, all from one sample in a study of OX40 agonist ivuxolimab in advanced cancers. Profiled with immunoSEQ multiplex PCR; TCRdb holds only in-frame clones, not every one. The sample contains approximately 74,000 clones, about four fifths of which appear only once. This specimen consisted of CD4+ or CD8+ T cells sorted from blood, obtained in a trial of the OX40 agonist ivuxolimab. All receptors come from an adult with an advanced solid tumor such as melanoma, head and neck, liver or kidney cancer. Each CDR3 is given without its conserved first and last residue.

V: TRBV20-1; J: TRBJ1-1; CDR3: SGLRNTEAF
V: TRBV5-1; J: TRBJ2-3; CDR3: ASSFMGARTDTQY
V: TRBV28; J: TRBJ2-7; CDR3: ASLGLGEGVQY
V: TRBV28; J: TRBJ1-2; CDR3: ASSNTGGSGYT
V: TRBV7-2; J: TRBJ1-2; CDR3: ASIPYGDYGYT
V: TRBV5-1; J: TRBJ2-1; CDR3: ASSWGPGQEAYEQF
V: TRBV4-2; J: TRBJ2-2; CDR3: ASSQAGEGNGELF
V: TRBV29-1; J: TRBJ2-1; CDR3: SGTRGSSYNEQF
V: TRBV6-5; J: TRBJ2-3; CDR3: ASSPPGEDTQY
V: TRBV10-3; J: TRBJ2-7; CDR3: ATGQNYEQY
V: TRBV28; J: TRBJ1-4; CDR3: ASSRGQNREKLF
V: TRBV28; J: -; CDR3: ASSLSQGVLNEQY
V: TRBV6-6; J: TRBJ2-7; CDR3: ASSLIGTGNHEQY
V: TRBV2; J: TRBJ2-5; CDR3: ASSERDRGQETQY
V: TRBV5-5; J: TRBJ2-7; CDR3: ASSPTLVAGSYEQY
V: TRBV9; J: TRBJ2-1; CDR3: ASTGSKYNEQF
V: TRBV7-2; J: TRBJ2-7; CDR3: ASSLRQTYEQY
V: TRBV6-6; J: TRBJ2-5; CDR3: ASSLSASGGQETQY
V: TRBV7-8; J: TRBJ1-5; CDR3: ASSLAQGFRRYQPQH
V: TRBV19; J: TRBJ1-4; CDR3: ASRDRIEKLF
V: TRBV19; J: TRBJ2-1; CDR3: ASSILGGEQF
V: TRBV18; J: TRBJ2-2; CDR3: ASSPDTGELF
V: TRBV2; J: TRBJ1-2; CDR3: ASSEINPRQGYT
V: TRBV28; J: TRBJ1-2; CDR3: ASEIGTGGSSYGYT
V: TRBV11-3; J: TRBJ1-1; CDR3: ASSKDRVGTEAF
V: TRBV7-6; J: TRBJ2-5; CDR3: ASSSQMTQY
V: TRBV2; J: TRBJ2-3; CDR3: ASNGGISADTQY
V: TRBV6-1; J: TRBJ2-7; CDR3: ASSTGTTEQY
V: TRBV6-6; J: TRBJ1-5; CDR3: ASSYDSNQPQH
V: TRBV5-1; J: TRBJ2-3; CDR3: ASSLAGSNTQY
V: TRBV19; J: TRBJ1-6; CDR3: ASTGRVNSPLH